The 22 T cell receptor beta chains presented below share a single source sample, sequenced in a study of blood T cell repertoires in COVID-19. Sequenced by immunoSEQ multiplex PCR; TCRdb stores in-frame clones only, minus some. The sample carries 190,000 or so clones, approximately 87% recorded once. The sample taken for sequencing was peripheral blood. Receptors were obtained from a woman aged 18-35 years who had recovered from COVID-19.

V and J are TRBV24-1 and TRBJ2-1, with 9 bases aligning to TRBD1. The CDR3 extends over 17 amino acids. The junction had 7 bases not matched to a gene; V was cut back by 3 bases and J by 2 bases. CDR1 and CDR2 (germline): KGHDR, SFDVKD. CDR3 in amino acids: CATSDPLTGGTYNEQFF. As DNA, the CDR3 is TGTGCCACCAGTGATCCCCTTACAGGGGGCACCTACAATGAGCAGTTCTTC.

This clone was recorded only once. This chain links TRBV7-9 with TRBJ1-1; D unclear. This CDR3 has 10 residues. With 4 bases removed from V and 8 bases from J, the gap between germline ends came to 5 bases. Germline V CDR1 and CDR2: SEHNR, FQNEAQ (reference sequence). This chain's CDR3 is CASSSSEAFF. In DNA, the CDR3 is TGTGCCAGCAGCTCGTCCGAAGCTTTCTTT.

The genes are TRBV10-3 and TRBJ1-3, with 8 bases matching TRBD1. V shed 8 bases and J 7 bases; nucleotides not matched to a gene: 10. Germline loops: CDR1 ENHRY, CDR2 SYGVKD. The CDR3 has 14 amino acids. This CDR3 reads CAISDRETTNTIYF. CDR3 sequence (DNA): TGTGCCATCTCGGACAGGGAGACAACGAACACCATATATTTT.

This rearrangement joins TRBV7-8 to TRBJ1-4; 7 positions match TRBD1. The CDR3 totals 16 residues. CDR1 SGHVS and CDR2 FQNEAQ come from the germline V gene. The V gene end was trimmed by 3 bases and the J gene end by 7 bases; junction bases not matched to a gene: 11. This CDR3 reads CASSFVRGPNREKLFF. CDR3 bases: TGTGCCAGCAGCTTCGTAAGGGGGCCCAATCGTGAAAAACTGTTTTTT.

To note about this clone: The sample holds other DNA sequences that translate to the same CDR3. The chain uses TRBV6-5 and TRBJ2-5; TRBD2 matches 7 bases. The germline CDR1 and CDR2 sequences are MNHEY and SVGAGI. The CDR3 sequence is 13 residues long. Trimming took 5 bases from V and 4 from J; bases not matched to a gene: 4. The CDR3 DNA sequence: TGTGCCAGCAGTCCCTCGGGAGGAGAGACCCAGTACTTC. Translating it yields CASSPSGGETQYF.

The rearrangement links TRBV6-2 or TRBV6-3 to TRBJ2-2, with 8 bases lining up with TRBD2. CDR1 and CDR2 from the germline V gene are MNHEY and SVGEGT. This CDR3 is 17 amino acids long. With 2 bases clipped from V and 3 bases from J, the junction kept 8 bases outside the gene matches. DNA for the CDR3: TGTGCCAGCAGTTACCAGGGCGGGGGGCTCCACACCGGGGAGCTGTTTTTT. It translates to CASSYQGGGLHTGELFF.

The chain employs TRBV6-4 and TRBJ2-2, with a tentative D call TRBD2 (6 bases). The germline V gene encodes CDR1 MRHNA and CDR2 SNTAGT. CDR3 length equals 16 residues. Deletions cut 0 bases from V and 3 bases from J, with 11 bases between. CDR3 amino acids: CASSDSFSGHTGELFF. The CDR3 bases are TGTGCCAGCAGTGACTCGTTTAGCGGCCACACCGGGGAGCTGTTTTTT.

The chain couples TRBV14 to TRBJ1-3; 7 nucleotides line up with TRBD1. Germline lookup yields CDR1 SGHDN and CDR2 FVKESK. This CDR3 is 14 amino acids long. V was clipped by 1 base and J by 7 bases; unmatched bases: 4. CDR3 coding DNA: TGTGCCAGCAGCCAAGGGAAGACAGGGAACACCATATATTTT. Translated: CASSQGKTGNTIYF.

This sequence joins TRBV6-2 or TRBV6-3 and TRBJ1-5; perhaps TRBD1 as D (6 bases). Germline V lookup: CDR1 MNHEY, CDR2 SVGEGT. Trimming left V 7 bases short and J 2 bases short, with 15 bases between. The CDR3 has 15 amino acids. The CDR3 reads CASNPQGFGNQPQHF. CDR3 bases: TGTGCCAGCAACCCTCAGGGGTTTGGCAATCAGCCCCAGCATTTT.

The chain links TRBV27 to TRBJ1-2; D uncertain. CDR1 is MNHEY and CDR2 is SMNVEV in the germline V gene (reference sequence). The CDR3 consists of 14 residues. The germline V and J ends were trimmed by 6 bases and 0 bases, with 11 bases remaining between them. CDR3 bases: TGTGCCAGCAGCGTCCGAGGGACTAACTATGGCTACACCTTC. It encodes CASSVRGTNYGYTF.

The gene calls are TRBV25-1 and TRBJ1-2; D remains ambiguous. With 6 bases removed from V and 4 bases from J, the gap between germline ends came to 12 bases. Germline CDR1 reads MGHDK; CDR2 reads SYGVNS. The CDR3 sequence is 13 residues long. The CDR3: CASRSSLPYGYTF. In nucleotides, the CDR3 is TGTGCCAGCAGGAGCTCTCTACCCTATGGCTACACCTTC.

The V and J genes are TRBV25-1 and TRBJ1-3; D not resolved. This CDR3 contains 14 residues. The ends were cut back, 2 bases at V and 8 bases at J, with 13 bases in the middle. The germline gives CDR1 MGHDK, CDR2 SYGVNS. The chain's CDR3 is CASSEQLGGDTIYF. The DNA of the CDR3 is TGTGCCAGCAGTGAACAGCTCGGCGGGGACACCATATATTTT.

This clone was seen only once. This chain connects TRBV27 to TRBJ2-7, with 7 bases aligning to TRBD2. This CDR3 has 14 amino acids. Trimming took 7 bases from V and 5 from J; bases not matched to a gene: 11. The germline V gene encodes CDR1 MNHEY and CDR2 SMNVEV (reference sequence). The CDR3 DNA reads as TGTGCCAGCAACCCAGGGAGGGGCGGTGACGAGCAGTACTTC. It yields the protein CASNPGRGGDEQYF.

This chain uses TRBV10-3 with TRBJ2-6; D might be TRBD2 (6 bases). Germline-derived CDR1 and CDR2 are ENHRY and SYGVKD. Trimming removed 4 bases at V and 0 bases at J, with 7 bases between. This CDR3 contains 15 residues. The CDR3 coding sequence is TGTGCCATCAGTGGGAGGGGCTCTGGGGCCAACGTCCTGACTTTC. Translating gives CAISGRGSGANVLTF.

This clone appeared many times. In DNA form, the CDR3 reads TGTGCCAGCAGCCCAGGGGGCGAGGGCTACAATGAGCAGTTCTTC. Amino acid sequence: CASSPGGEGYNEQFF. The rearrangement links TRBV6-4 to TRBJ2-1, with 8 bases aligning to TRBD1. The CDR3 extends over 15 amino acids. V was clipped by 6 bases and J by 3 bases; unmatched bases: 7. CDR1 and CDR2 from the germline V gene are MRHNA and SNTAGT.

This clone has ten or more counts. V is TRBV18 and J is TRBJ2-7; tentative D call: TRBD1 (5 bases). Per the germline V gene, CDR1 is KGHSH and CDR2 is LQKENI. Between the trimmed V and J ends, which lost 2 bases and 2 bases, there was a span of 13 bases. This CDR3 region has 15 residues. CDR3 DNA: TGTGCCAGCTCACCAGCGCAGGGTTCGCCCTACGAGCAGTACGTC. Translation: CASSPAQGSPYEQYV.

This rearrangement joins TRBV27 to TRBJ2-3; no clear D. The CDR3 is 14 amino acids. Germline V gene lookup returns CDR1 MNHEY and CDR2 SMNVEV (reference sequence). The germline V and J ends were trimmed by 0 bases and 4 bases, with 8 bases remaining between them. The CDR3 DNA sequence: TGTGCCAGCAGTTTATCGCAGGTTCCAGATACGCAGTATTTT. Translated: CASSLSQVPDTQYF.

The V and J genes are TRBV4-1 and TRBJ2-7; 9 nucleotides line up with TRBD1. V gave up 1 base and J gave up 4 bases; unmatched junction bases: 5. Germline V CDR1 and CDR2: MGHRA, YSYEKL. The CDR3 extends over 15 amino acids. In nucleotides, the CDR3 is TGCGCCAGCAGCCAAGCTACAGGGGGCGCATACGAGCAGTACGTC. Translation: CASSQATGGAYEQYV.

The chain joins TRBV7-9 to TRBJ1-4, with TRBD1 matching 7 bases. Germline V gives CDR1 SEHNR, CDR2 FQNEAQ (reference sequence). This CDR3 comprises 15 residues. Germline trimming cut 3 bases from V and 4 bases from J; bases unmatched to any gene: 5. In DNA, the CDR3 is TGTGCCAGCAGCTTGGAGGGGACAGTTAATGAAAAACTGTTTTTT. Amino acids: CASSLEGTVNEKLFF.

Comment on this clone: A read error may account for a junction end that differs from germline. The chain joins TRBV9 to TRBJ1-2; 9 nucleotides align to TRBD1. This CDR3 comprises 14 residues. Looked up from germline, CDR1 is SGDLS and CDR2 is YYNGEE. For the CDR3, the DNA is TGTGCCAGCAGCGCAAACCGGGACAGGGTCCCACTATGCTTC. It codes for CASSANRDRVPLCF.

The rearrangement links TRBV7-2 to TRBJ1-4; D is unresolved. Germline V gene data show CDR1 as SGHTA and CDR2 as FQGNSA. This CDR3 spans 12 amino acids. V lost 3 bases and J 5 bases, leaving 4 bases between the germline ends. The CDR3 loop is CASSFGNEKLFF. The CDR3 nucleotides are TGTGCCAGCAGCTTCGGGAATGAAAAACTGTTTTTT.

V usage is TRBV3-1 (or the pseudogene TRBV3-2) and J usage is TRBJ2-3; D remains ambiguous. The CDR3 extends over 13 amino acids. Trimming left V 4 bases short and J 5 bases short, with 10 bases between. From germline, CDR1 is LGHDT and CDR2 YNNKEL (reference sequence). CDR3 in DNA: TGTGCCAGCAGCCCCCTATTTGTAGATACGCAGTATTTT. This codes for CASSPLFVDTQYF.